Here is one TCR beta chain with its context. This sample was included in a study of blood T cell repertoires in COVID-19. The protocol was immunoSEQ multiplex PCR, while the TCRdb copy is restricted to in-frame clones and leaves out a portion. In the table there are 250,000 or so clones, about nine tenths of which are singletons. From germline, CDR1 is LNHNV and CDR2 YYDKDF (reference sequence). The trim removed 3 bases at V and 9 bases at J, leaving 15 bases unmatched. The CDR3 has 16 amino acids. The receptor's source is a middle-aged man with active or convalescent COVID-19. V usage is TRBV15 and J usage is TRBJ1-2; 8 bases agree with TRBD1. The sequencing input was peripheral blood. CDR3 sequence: CATSREGTGNRDRYTF. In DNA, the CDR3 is TGTGCCACCAGCAGGGAAGGGACAGGAAATCGAGATCGCTACACCTTC. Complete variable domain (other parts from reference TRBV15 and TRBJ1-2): DAMVIQNPRYQVTQFGKPVTLSCSQTLNHNVMYWYQQKSSQAPKLLFHYYDKDFNNEADTPDNFQSRRPNTSFCFLDIRSPGLGDTAMYLCATSREGTGNRDRYTFGSGTRLTVV.